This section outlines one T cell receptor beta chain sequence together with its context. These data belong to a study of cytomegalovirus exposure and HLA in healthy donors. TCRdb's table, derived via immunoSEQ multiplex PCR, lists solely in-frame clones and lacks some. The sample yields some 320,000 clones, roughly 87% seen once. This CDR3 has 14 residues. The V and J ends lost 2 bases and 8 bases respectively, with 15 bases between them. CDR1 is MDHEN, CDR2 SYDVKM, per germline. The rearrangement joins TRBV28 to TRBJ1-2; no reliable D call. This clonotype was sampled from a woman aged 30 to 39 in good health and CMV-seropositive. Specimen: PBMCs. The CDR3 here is CASSLAGPSRGYTF. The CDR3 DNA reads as TGTGCCAGCAGTTTAGCGGGCCCCTCTCGGGGCTACACCTTC.